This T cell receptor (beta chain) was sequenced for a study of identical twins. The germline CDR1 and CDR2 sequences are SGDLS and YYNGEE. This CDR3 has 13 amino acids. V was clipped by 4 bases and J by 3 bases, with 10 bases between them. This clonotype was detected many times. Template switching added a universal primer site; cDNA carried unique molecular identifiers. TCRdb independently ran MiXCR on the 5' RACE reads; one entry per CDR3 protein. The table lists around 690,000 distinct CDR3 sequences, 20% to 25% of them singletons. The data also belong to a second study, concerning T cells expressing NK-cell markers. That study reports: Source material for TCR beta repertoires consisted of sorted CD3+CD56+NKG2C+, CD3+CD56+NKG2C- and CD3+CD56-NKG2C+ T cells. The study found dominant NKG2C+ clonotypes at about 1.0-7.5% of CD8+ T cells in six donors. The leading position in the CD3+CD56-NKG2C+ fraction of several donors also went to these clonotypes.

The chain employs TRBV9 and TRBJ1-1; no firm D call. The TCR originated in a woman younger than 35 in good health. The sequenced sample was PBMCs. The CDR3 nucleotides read TGTGCCAGCAGCACCCGTTCGGACACTGAAGCTTTCTTT. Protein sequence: CASSTRSDTEAFF.